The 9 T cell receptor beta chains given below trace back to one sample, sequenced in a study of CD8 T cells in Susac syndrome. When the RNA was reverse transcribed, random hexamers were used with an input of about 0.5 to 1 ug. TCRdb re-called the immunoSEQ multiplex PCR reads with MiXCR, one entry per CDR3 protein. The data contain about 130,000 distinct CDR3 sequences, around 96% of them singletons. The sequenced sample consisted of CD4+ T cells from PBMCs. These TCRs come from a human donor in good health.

The CDR3 sequence is CASNGGGNTIYF. The CDR3 nucleotides are TGTGCCAGCAATGGAGGGGGAAACACCATATATTTT. The V call is TRBV3-1, the J call TRBJ1-3; D is ambiguous. V lost 7 bases to trimming and J lost 4 bases, with 8 bases between them. This CDR3 has 12 residues. The germline CDR1 and CDR2 sequences are LGHDT and YNNKEL (reference sequence).

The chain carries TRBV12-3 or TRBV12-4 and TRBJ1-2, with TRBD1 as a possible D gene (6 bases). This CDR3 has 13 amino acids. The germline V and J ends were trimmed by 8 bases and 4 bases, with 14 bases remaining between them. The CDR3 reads CASLGAGVYGYTF. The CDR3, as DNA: TGTGCCAGCTTGGGGGCAGGCGTCTATGGCTACACCTTC.

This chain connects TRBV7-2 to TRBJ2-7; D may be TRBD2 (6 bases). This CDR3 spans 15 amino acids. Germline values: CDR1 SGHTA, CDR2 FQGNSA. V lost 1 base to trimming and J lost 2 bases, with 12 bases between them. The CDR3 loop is CASSLDLGLTYEQYF. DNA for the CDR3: TGTGCCAGCAGCTTAGATCTGGGACTCACCTACGAGCAGTACTTC.

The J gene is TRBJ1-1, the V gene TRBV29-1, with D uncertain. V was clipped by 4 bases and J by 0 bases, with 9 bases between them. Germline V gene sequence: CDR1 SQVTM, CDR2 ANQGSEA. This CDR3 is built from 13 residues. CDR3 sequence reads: CSVGRAVNTEAFF. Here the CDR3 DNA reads TGCAGCGTTGGCCGGGCCGTGAACACTGAAGCTTTCTTT.

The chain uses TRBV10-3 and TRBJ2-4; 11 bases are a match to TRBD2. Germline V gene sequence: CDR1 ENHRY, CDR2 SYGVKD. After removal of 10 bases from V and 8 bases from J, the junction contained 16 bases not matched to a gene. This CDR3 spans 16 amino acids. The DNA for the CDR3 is TGTGCCACCTCCGTCGTTAGCGGGAGGGCCTTGGACATTCAGTACTTC. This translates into CATSVVSGRALDIQYF.

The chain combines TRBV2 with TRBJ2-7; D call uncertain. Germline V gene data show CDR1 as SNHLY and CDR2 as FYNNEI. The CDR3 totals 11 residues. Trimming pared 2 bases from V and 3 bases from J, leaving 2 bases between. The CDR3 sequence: CASSEIYEQYF. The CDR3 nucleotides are TGTGCCAGCAGTGAAATCTACGAGCAGTACTTC.

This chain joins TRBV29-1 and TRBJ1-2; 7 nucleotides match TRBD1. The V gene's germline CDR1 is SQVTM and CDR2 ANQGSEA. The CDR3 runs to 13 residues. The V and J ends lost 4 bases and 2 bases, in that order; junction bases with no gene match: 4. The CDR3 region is CSVARQGNYGYTF. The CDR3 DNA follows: TGCAGCGTTGCCCGACAGGGAAACTATGGCTACACCTTC. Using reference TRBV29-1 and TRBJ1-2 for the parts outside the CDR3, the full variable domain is SAVISQKPSRDICQRGTSLTIQCQVDSQVTMMFWYRQQPGQSLTLIATANQGSEATYESGFVIDKFPISRPNLTFSTLTVSNMSPEDSSIYLCSVARQGNYGYTFGSGTRLTVV.

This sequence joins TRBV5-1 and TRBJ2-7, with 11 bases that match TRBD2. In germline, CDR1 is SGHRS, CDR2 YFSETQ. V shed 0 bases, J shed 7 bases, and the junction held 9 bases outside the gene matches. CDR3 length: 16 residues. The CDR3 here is CASSLAQLAGAQEQYF. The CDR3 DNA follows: TGCGCCAGCAGCTTGGCACAACTAGCGGGAGCGCAAGAGCAGTACTTC.

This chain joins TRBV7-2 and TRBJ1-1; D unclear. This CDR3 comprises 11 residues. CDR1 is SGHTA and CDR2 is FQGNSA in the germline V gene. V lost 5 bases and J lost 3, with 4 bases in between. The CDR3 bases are TGTGCCAGCAGCCAGTACACTGAAGCTTTCTTT. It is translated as CASSQYTEAFF.